These 5 T cell receptor beta chains were sequenced from one sample in a study of blood T cell repertoires in COVID-19. Data came from immunoSEQ multiplex PCR; TCRdb stores just in-frame clones and leaves some out. Of over 150,000 clones listed, about 85% are singletons. Sample: peripheral blood. The origin of the receptors is a man in his sixties with COVID-19, enrolled during active disease.

J is TRBJ1-1 and V is TRBV19; the D gene is possibly TRBD1 (5 bases). The CDR3 contains 15 residues. CDR1 LNHDA and CDR2 SQIVND come from the germline V gene (reference sequence). Between the trimmed V and J ends, which lost 1 base and 4 bases, there was a span of 13 bases. The CDR3 here is CASSIGRAGGTEAFF. In nucleotides, the CDR3 is TGTGCCAGTAGTATAGGTAGGGCCGGGGGCACTGAAGCTTTCTTT.

The chain uses TRBV7-2 and TRBJ1-3; D perhaps matches TRBD1 (5 bases). CDR1 is SGHTA and CDR2 is FQGNSA in the germline V gene. V was cut by 1 base and J by 0 bases, with 7 bases left in between. The CDR3 is 15 amino acids. CDR3 amino acids: CASSLGQTSGNTIYF. CDR3 DNA: TGTGCCAGCAGCTTAGGACAGACCTCTGGAAACACCATATATTTT.

CDR3 region: CASSFYPTEAFTDTQYF. The CDR3 DNA is TGTGCCAGCAGCTTTTATCCGACAGAGGCCTTCACAGATACGCAGTATTTT. J is TRBJ2-3 and V is TRBV7-2; possibly TRBD1 for D (5 bases). This CDR3 region has 17 residues. V was pared by 3 bases and J by 2 bases, with 18 bases between. Per the germline V gene, CDR1 is SGHTA and CDR2 is FQGNSA.

The chain joins TRBV27 to TRBJ2-3, with D possibly TRBD2 on 5 matching bases. The CDR3 sequence is 15 residues long. V was pared by 2 bases and J by 2 bases, with 11 bases between. Germline V lookup: CDR1 MNHEY, CDR2 SMNVEV (reference sequence). CDR3 loop: CASSLTGLPTDTQYF. The CDR3 DNA is TGTGCCAGCAGTTTAACTGGACTCCCCACAGATACGCAGTATTTT.

This chain links TRBV6-6 with TRBJ1-5; the match to TRBD1 covers 7 bases. Germline V gives CDR1 MNHNY, CDR2 SVGAGI (reference sequence). This CDR3 has 16 residues. The V and J ends lost 2 bases and 1 base, in that order; junction bases with no gene match: 5. The CDR3 bases are TGTGCCAGCAGTTACGGCTACAGGGGAAGCAATCAGCCCCAGCATTTT. Encoded protein: CASSYGYRGSNQPQHF.